These 12 T cell receptor beta chains were all obtained from the same sample, sequenced in a study of cytomegalovirus exposure and HLA in healthy donors. The study ran its PCR with 60 Vbeta and 13 Jbeta primers. The protocol was immunoSEQ multiplex PCR, while the TCRdb copy is restricted to in-frame clones and leaves out a portion. This sample yields about 140,000 clones, of which about three quarters are seen a single time; 1.6% belongs to the top ten. Source material: PBMCs. Source of these receptors: a woman aged 25 to 39 in good health and CMV-seronegative.

The V gene is TRBV6-1, the J gene TRBJ2-3; 9 bases are a match to TRBD2. The ends lost 6 bases at V and 0 bases at J; junction bases unmatched: 4. Looked up from germline, CDR1 is MNHNS and CDR2 is SASEGT. This CDR3 has 15 amino acids. This chain's CDR3 is CASSRLAASTDTQYF. In DNA form, the CDR3 reads TGTGCCAGCAGCCGACTAGCGGCTAGCACAGATACGCAGTATTTT.

The V gene is TRBV5-6, the J gene TRBJ2-5, with TRBD2 matching over 10 bases. The germline CDR1 and CDR2 sequences are SGHDT and YYEEEE. The junction had 1 base not matched to a gene; V was cut back by 0 bases and J by 5 bases. The CDR3 has 14 residues. The CDR3 sequence is CASSLASGGETQYF. For the CDR3, the DNA is TGTGCCAGCAGCTTGGCTAGCGGGGGTGAGACCCAGTACTTC.

This chain connects TRBV27 to TRBJ2-1; 7 bases are shared with TRBD1. The CDR3 loop spans 18 amino acids. CDR1 and CDR2 (germline): MNHEY, SMNVEV (reference sequence). V lost 5 bases and J lost 1; bases outside the gene matches: 14. CDR3 protein: CASSVRGLDRLSYNEQFF. The CDR3 bases are TGTGCCAGCAGTGTGAGGGGGCTTGACAGGCTATCCTACAATGAGCAGTTCTTC.

V usage is TRBV21-1 and J usage is TRBJ2-7; TRBD1 is the table's D call and was not checked against the DNA. TRBV21-1 is shown as a pseudogene. This CDR3 spans 12 amino acids. In nucleotides, the CDR3 is TGTGCCAGCAGCGCACAGGGGCACGAGCAGTACGTC. As protein: CASSAQGHEQYV.

This clone was picked up one time. The CDR3 DNA follows: TGTGCCAGTAGCATAACAGGGAATTCCTATGGCTACACCTTC. Translation: CASSITGNSYGYTF. The gene calls are TRBV19 and TRBJ1-2, with D possibly matching TRBD1 (6 bases). Trimming pared 6 bases from V and 4 bases from J, leaving 15 bases between. CDR3 length equals 14 residues. CDR1 and CDR2 from the germline V gene are LNHDA and SQIVND (reference sequence).

This clone showed up just a few times. The chain carries TRBV7-3 and TRBJ2-1; 8 nucleotides agree with TRBD2. V shed 5 bases, J shed 7 bases, and the junction held 13 bases outside the gene matches. The CDR3 totals 16 residues. Germline loops: CDR1 SGHTA, CDR2 FQGTGA. CDR3 bases: TGTGCCAGCAGCCCCGATCTCGGGAGGGCCAAGAATGAGCAGTTCTTC. Its protein product is CASSPDLGRAKNEQFF.

This clone is a singleton in its sample. The rearrangement uses TRBV21-1 and TRBJ2-7; the D call in the table, TRBD2, was not verified against the DNA. TRBV21-1 is deemed a pseudogene. The CDR3 consists of 18 residues. The CDR3 sequence is CASSKGLAGYLRRDEQYF. CDR3 DNA sequence: TGTGCCAGCAGCAAAGGACTAGCGGGCTACCTTCGGAGGGACGAGCAGTACTTC.

The rearrangement links TRBV4-2 to TRBJ2-5; TRBD2 agrees at 9 bases. The germline V gene has CDR1 LGHNA and CDR2 YNFKEQ. Trimming at V came to 0 bases and at J to 4 bases, leaving 12 bases not matched to a gene. This CDR3 comprises 18 residues. The CDR3 loop reads CASSQDPWGSGGRETQYF. For the CDR3, the DNA is TGTGCCAGCAGCCAAGATCCCTGGGGTAGCGGGGGTCGAGAGACCCAGTACTTC.

This sequence joins TRBV6-5 and TRBJ1-4; 10 bases fit TRBD1. CDR3 size: 14 residues. The trim removed 7 bases at V and 6 bases at J, leaving 5 bases unmatched. CDR1 MNHEY and CDR2 SVGAGI come from the germline V gene. The CDR3 nucleotides read TGTGCCAGCACCGCCGGGACAGGGGATGAAAAACTGTTTTTT. As protein: CASTAGTGDEKLFF.

This sequence joins TRBV5-4 and TRBJ2-2; TRBD2 matches at 7 bases. Trimming took 1 base from V and 5 from J; bases not matched to a gene: 2. CDR1 is SGHNT and CDR2 is YYREEE in the germline V gene (reference sequence). The CDR3 length is 14 residues. The CDR3 DNA reads as TGTGCCAGCAGCTTGTGGCGGGAGACCGGGGAGCTGTTTTTT. Its translation: CASSLWRETGELFF.

The genes are TRBV6-1 and TRBJ2-1; D possibly corresponds to TRBD2 (7 bases). CDR1 is MNHNS, CDR2 SASEGT, per germline. Trimming took 10 bases from V and 0 from J, leaving 13 bases between them. This CDR3 has 14 residues. In DNA, the CDR3 is TGTGCCACCCGGCGGGGGCCCTCCTACAATGAGCAGTTCTTC. The encoded protein is CATRRGPSYNEQFF.

CDR3 coding DNA: TGCGCCAGCAGAAGACAGGGGGCTGGCGGGGAGCTGTTTTTT. Protein product: CASRRQGAGGELFF. This chain joins TRBV5-1 and TRBJ2-2; the match to TRBD1 covers 10 bases. Per the germline V gene, CDR1 is SGHRS and CDR2 is YFSETQ. This CDR3 region has 14 residues. Trimming took 5 bases from V and 7 from J; bases not matched to a gene: 5.